Sequencing of this T cell receptor (beta chain) was carried out in a study of OX40 agonist ivuxolimab in advanced cancers. Assay used: immunoSEQ multiplex PCR; TCRdb lists only in-frame clones, some missing. In the table there are tens of thousands of clones, approximately 80% of which are singletons. The length of the CDR3 is 16 residues. Germline V CDR1 and CDR2: SGHNT, YENEEA. V lost 5 bases to trimming and J lost 1 base, with 17 bases between them. The rearrangement uses TRBV11-3 and TRBJ2-5; the D call may be TRBD1 or TRBD2 (5 bases each). The clonotype comes from an adult with an advanced solid tumor such as melanoma, head and neck, liver or kidney cancer. The specimen was CD4+ or CD8+ T cells sorted from blood, collected in a trial of the OX40 agonist ivuxolimab. The chain's CDR3 is CASSPGRLAGQETQYF. The CDR3 DNA sequence: TGTGCCAGCAGCCCAGGGCGGCTGGCGGGCCAAGAGACCCAGTACTTC.